Listed here are 18 T cell receptor beta chains from one sample, sequenced in a study of T-cell memory formation after mild COVID-19 (dated by TCRdb to 2020 to 2023). Library method: 5' RACE. This sample was sequenced with an Illumina NovaSeq 6000. Using fastp at Q25 and MiXCR, TCRdb reprocessed the public reads and kept productive beta chains. Here each entry gathers all rows of one CDR3 protein and keeps the most common genes and DNA. A total of about 27,000 distinct CDR3 sequences appear in this sample, around 6.8% of them only once. Jointly, the top ten make up around 14% of the sample. The sequenced sample consisted of PBMCs or a T cell subset sorted from them (not recorded which). Receptors were obtained from an adult woman who had mild COVID-19 (a few samples of this study predate the infection). The sample titles of this study are shuffled in the database, so cell type and time point are left out; the donor was told from shared clones.

This clonotype was counted ten times or more. This chain connects TRBV5-6 to TRBJ2-5; 10 bases agree with TRBD2. Germline V gives CDR1 SGHDT, CDR2 YYEEEE. CDR3 length: 13 amino acids. The trim removed 3 bases at V and 5 bases at J, leaving 1 base unmatched. CDR3 in DNA: TGTGCCAGCAGCTCGGGACTAGCGGAGACCCAGTACTTC. Residues: CASSSGLAETQYF.

This clonotype was picked up many times. The CDR3: CASQFGTNTGELFF. In nucleotides, the CDR3 is TGTGCCAGCCAGTTTGGAACGAACACCGGGGAGCTGTTTTTT. The genes are TRBV9 and TRBJ2-2; no reliable D call. This CDR3 comprises 14 residues. The V gene lost 7 bases and the J gene lost 0 bases, with 10 bases spanning the gap. Germline lookup yields CDR1 SGDLS and CDR2 YYNGEE.

This clonotype has a count of ten or more. CDR3 coding DNA: TGTGCCAGCAGCCCAGAGGGATGGCGATTCTATGGCTACACCTTC. This sequence encodes CASSPEGWRFYGYTF. V is TRBV3-1 and J is TRBJ1-2; D gene ambiguous. The CDR3 is made up of 15 amino acids. V was trimmed by 4 bases and J by 4 bases, leaving 16 bases between them. CDR1 LGHDT and CDR2 YNNKEL come from the germline V gene (reference sequence).

The J gene is TRBJ2-1, the V gene TRBV9, with D unresolved. The CDR3 runs 11 residues. Trimming cost V 3 bases and J 11 bases, with 9 bases left between them. Germline CDR1 is SGDLS and CDR2 is YYNGEE. CDR3 amino acids: CASSDQFKQFF. Written as DNA, the CDR3 is TGTGCCAGCAGCGATCAGTTTAAGCAGTTCTTC.

This clonotype was observed at least ten times. The chain is built from TRBV7-6 and TRBJ1-3; D gene ambiguous. Germline CDR1 is SGHVS and CDR2 is FNYEAQ. The CDR3 is 16 residues long. Trimming shortened V by 5 bases and J by 0 bases, and 14 bases separated the two germline ends. The CDR3 sequence is CASSPLGPTSGNTIYF. The CDR3 nucleotides are TGTGCCAGCAGCCCCCTCGGACCGACCTCTGGAAACACCATATATTTT.

The sample holds many counts of this clonotype. V usage is TRBV19 and J usage is TRBJ1-1, with 10 positions matching TRBD1. V lost 9 bases, J lost 2 bases, and 3 bases stayed unmatched. The CDR3 sequence is 13 residues long. The germline V gene encodes CDR1 LNHDA and CDR2 SQIVND (reference sequence). The CDR3: CASWTGGNTEAFF. CDR3 DNA: TGTGCCAGCTGGACAGGGGGAAACACTGAAGCTTTCTTT.

This clonotype occurred many times. The CDR3 region is CASSLTSGSGTGELFF. The CDR3, as DNA: TGCGCCAGCAGCTTAACTAGCGGGAGCGGCACCGGGGAGCTGTTTTTT. The gene calls are TRBV5-1 and TRBJ2-2; 11 bases agree with TRBD2. V dropped 2 bases and J dropped 4; count of bases not matched to a gene: 4. CDR3 length: 16 residues. Germline V gene data show CDR1 as SGHRS and CDR2 as YFSETQ.

The genes are TRBV20-1 and TRBJ2-7; 10 bases line up with TRBD1. V trimming: 5 bases; J trimming: 4 bases; junction bases outside the gene matches: 8. Germline V CDR1 and CDR2: DFQATT, SNEGSKA (reference sequence). The CDR3 extends over 14 amino acids. CDR3 coding DNA: TGCAGTGCTCGGGGACAGGGGACGAAGTACGAGCAGTACTTC. It codes for CSARGQGTKYEQYF.

This clonotype showed up many times. The rearrangement uses TRBV4-2 and TRBJ2-2, with D perhaps matching TRBD2 (5 bases). The CDR3 has 16 residues. The germline CDR1 and CDR2 sequences are LGHNA and YNFKEQ. Between the trimmed V and J ends, which lost 3 bases and 5 bases, there was a span of 16 bases. For the CDR3, the DNA is TGTGCCAGCAGCCACGTTTTACTAGTGACTACCGGGGAGCTGTTTTTT. This sequence encodes CASSHVLLVTTGELFF.

V and J are TRBV6-6 and TRBJ2-7; 11 bases are a match to TRBD1. The length of the CDR3 is 16 residues. CDR1 MNHNY and CDR2 SVGAGI come from the germline V gene (reference sequence). J lost 6 bases, V lost 1 base, and 8 bases had no gene match. In DNA form, the CDR3 reads TGTGCCAGCAGTTACTTTCAGGACAGGGGGCACGGCGAGCAGTACTTC. This sequence encodes CASSYFQDRGHGEQYF.

This clonotype was recorded at least ten times. This chain uses TRBV5-1 with TRBJ2-4, with 9 bases aligning to TRBD2. The CDR3 covers 14 residues. Germline CDR1 reads SGHRS; CDR2 reads YFSETQ. The junction had 5 bases not matched to a gene; V was cut back by 4 bases and J by 6 bases. DNA of the CDR3: TGCGCCAGCAGCCCTCTAGCGGGACTAAACATTCAGTACTTC. It encodes CASSPLAGLNIQYF.

This clonotype was counted at least ten times. V usage is TRBV6-1 and J usage is TRBJ1-1; 11 bases map to TRBD1. CDR1 and CDR2 from the germline V gene are MNHNS and SASEGT. V trimming: 5 bases; J trimming: 3 bases; junction bases outside the gene matches: 5. CDR3 length: 15 residues. CDR3 in DNA: TGTGCCAGCAGTCCGGCGGGACAGGGGGACACTGAAGCTTTCTTT. As protein: CASSPAGQGDTEAFF.

This clonotype was picked up a small number of times. The J gene is TRBJ1-1, the V gene TRBV30; 10 nucleotides match TRBD1. The CDR3 is 13 residues long. With 2 bases clipped from V and 4 bases from J, the junction kept 1 base outside the gene matches. Germline V gene sequence: CDR1 GTSNPN, CDR2 SVGIG (reference sequence). The CDR3 here is CAWSRTGGTEAFF. CDR3 nucleotide sequence: TGTGCCTGGAGTCGGACAGGGGGCACTGAAGCTTTCTTT.

This clonotype was observed many times. The genes are TRBV6-5 and TRBJ1-1; possibly TRBD1 for D (6 bases). Trimming left V 2 bases short and J 0 bases short, with 13 bases between. This CDR3 spans 16 amino acids. Germline V gives CDR1 MNHEY, CDR2 SVGAGI. The CDR3 DNA reads TGTGCCAGCAGTTACGATGGGGGGGCCTTGAACACTGAAGCTTTCTTT. This codes for CASSYDGGALNTEAFF.

This clonotype was counted once. The chain uses TRBV5-5 and TRBJ1-2; D gene uncertain. The V gene's germline CDR1 is SGHKS and CDR2 YYEKEE (reference sequence). This CDR3 comprises 12 residues. Trimming removed 2 bases from V and 5 bases from J, with 7 bases in between. Written as DNA, the CDR3 is TGTGCCAGCAGCTTAGAGGATTATGGCTACACCTTC. This gives the protein CASSLEDYGYTF.

This clonotype showed up many times. The J gene is TRBJ1-2, the V gene TRBV6-5; 8 bases fit TRBD1. Per the germline V gene, CDR1 is MNHEY and CDR2 is SVGAGI. CDR3 size: 13 residues. V was clipped by 2 bases and J by 6 bases; unmatched bases: 2. CDR3 amino acids: CASSYQGANGYTF. DNA of the CDR3: TGTGCCAGCAGTTACCAGGGGGCTAATGGCTACACCTTC.

The table lists this clonotype with many counts. The V gene is TRBV12-3 or TRBV12-4, the J gene TRBJ1-5; 9 bases fit TRBD1. There are 14 residues in the CDR3. V trimming: 3 bases; J trimming: 7 bases; junction bases outside the gene matches: 4. The DNA for the CDR3 is TGTGCCAGCAGTTTGGGACAGGGAAGGCAGCCCCAGCATTTT. Its protein is CASSLGQGRQPQHF.

This clonotype was counted many times. CDR3 DNA sequence: TGTGCCAGCAGGTGGAGCGGGAGTGGTACCGGGGAGCTGTTTTTT. Residues: CASRWSGSGTGELFF. V and J are TRBV2 and TRBJ2-2; 8 nucleotides align to TRBD2. J lost 5 bases, V lost 6 bases, and 8 bases had no gene match. The CDR3 runs 15 residues. Germline V CDR1 and CDR2: SNHLY, FYNNEI.